What follows are 30 T cell receptor beta chains derived from one specimen sequenced in a study of cytomegalovirus exposure and HLA in healthy donors. The PCR ran on 60 Vbeta and 13 Jbeta primers. Libraries were prepared by immunoSEQ multiplex PCR; TCRdb keeps only in-frame clonotypes and omits some of them. The data contain under 95,000 clones, approximately 71% of them singletons. Sequencing used PBMCs. Receptors were obtained from a man in his forties in good health and CMV-seronegative.

This clone was detected only a few times. The rearrangement links TRBV9 to TRBJ1-1, with a possible D match to TRBD1 (6 bases). The germline V gene has CDR1 SGDLS and CDR2 YYNGEE. The V end lost 4 bases, the J end lost 10 bases, and 20 bases lay between the germline ends. The CDR3 contains 14 residues. CDR3 DNA: TGTGCCAGCAGCCCTTCCCACAGGGCCGGTGGAGCTTTCTTT. It translates to CASSPSHRAGGAFF.

The chain links TRBV27 to TRBJ2-1; 10 bases match TRBD2. CDR3 size: 17 residues. Unmatched junction bases numbered 3, after V lost 1 base and J lost 0 bases. CDR1 and CDR2 from the germline V gene are MNHEY and SMNVEV (reference sequence). CDR3 in amino acids: CASSLFASGSSYNEQFF. As DNA, the CDR3 is TGTGCCAGCAGTTTATTTGCTAGCGGGAGCTCCTACAATGAGCAGTTCTTC.

The CDR3 coding sequence is TGTGCCATTACGGGAGGCCGGGGCACCGGGGAGCTGTTTTTT. It encodes CAITGGRGTGELFF. The chain combines TRBV10-3 with TRBJ2-2, with TRBD2 identical over 7 bases. The CDR3 has 14 residues. The V gene end was trimmed by 9 bases and the J gene end by 4 bases; junction bases not matched to a gene: 8. Germline lookup yields CDR1 ENHRY and CDR2 SYGVKD.

The V call is TRBV7-2, the J call TRBJ1-5; TRBD1 matches at 10 bases. Germline CDR1 reads SGHTA; CDR2 reads FQGNSA. This CDR3 has 12 amino acids. With V trimmed by 7 bases and J by 9 bases, 3 bases remained unmatched. The CDR3 DNA is TGTGCCAGCACTGGACAGGGGGGGCCCCAGCATTTT. It codes for CASTGQGGPQHF.

The chain carries TRBV11-2 and TRBJ1-5; unclear D gene. The CDR3 has 13 residues. Germline V gene lookup returns CDR1 SGHAT and CDR2 FQNNGV. Between the trimmed V and J ends, which lost 0 bases and 7 bases, there was a span of 7 bases. CDR3 coding DNA: TGTGCCAGCAGCTTAGATCGGGAGCAGCCCCAGCATTTT. Its protein is CASSLDREQPQHF.

The chain recombines TRBV7-2 with TRBJ2-1; 7 bases map to TRBD2. CDR3 size: 13 residues. Germline loops: CDR1 SGHTA, CDR2 FQGNSA. The V segment lost 5 bases and the J segment 10 bases; nucleotides outside the gene matches: 8. The CDR3, as DNA: TGTGCCAGCAGCATAGGACTAGGAAAAGAGCAGTTCTTC. Its protein is CASSIGLGKEQFF.

The chain links TRBV5-8 to TRBJ1-2; D not certain. The CDR3 has 14 residues. V dropped 4 bases and J dropped 0 bases, with 10 bases sitting between them. Germline CDR1 reads SGHTS; CDR2 reads YDEGEE. DNA for the CDR3: TGTGCCAGCAGCCGAAGTAGAACTAACTATGGCTACACCTTC. Its protein product is CASSRSRTNYGYTF.

The gene calls are TRBV6-6 and TRBJ1-2; D perhaps matches TRBD1 (6 bases). This CDR3 region has 13 residues. Trimming removed 11 bases at V and 0 bases at J, with 13 bases between. Germline loops: CDR1 MNHNY, CDR2 SVGAGI (reference sequence). The CDR3 coding sequence is TGTGCCGGCCGGGACACAGCTAACTATGGCTACACCTTC. This codes for CAGRDTANYGYTF.

The chain is built from TRBV28 and TRBJ2-7, with D tentatively TRBD2 (5 bases). The CDR3 is made up of 14 amino acids. The V gene lost 4 bases and the J gene lost 1 base, with 11 bases spanning the gap. Per the germline V gene, CDR1 is MDHEN and CDR2 is SYDVKM. Here the CDR3 reads CASSSPGSSYEQYF. CDR3 nucleotides: TGTGCCAGCAGTTCCCCTGGGAGTTCCTACGAGCAGTACTTC.

The gene calls are TRBV2 and TRBJ2-1; 10 bases line up with TRBD2. Germline CDR1 SNHLY, CDR2 FYNNEI. The CDR3 covers 18 residues. Trimming took 2 bases from V and 7 from J; bases not matched to a gene: 14. The CDR3 is CASSEFRSSGRRINEQFF. The DNA of the CDR3 is TGTGCCAGCAGTGAATTTAGGAGTAGCGGGAGGAGGATTAATGAGCAGTTCTTC.

The J gene is TRBJ2-3, the V gene TRBV5-4; 7 positions match TRBD1. V lost 4 bases, J lost 1 base, and 9 bases stayed unmatched. CDR1 and CDR2 from the germline V gene are SGHNT and YYREEE (reference sequence). The CDR3 spans 16 residues. The DNA of the CDR3 is TGTGCCAGCAGCAAACCGGGACAGCCTGGCACAGATACGCAGTATTTT. Translated: CASSKPGQPGTDTQYF.

The CDR3 DNA reads TGTGCCAGCAGTTTACCAAGCGGGGGGGCCATCTCCTACGAGCAGTACTTC. The encoded protein is CASSLPSGGAISYEQYF. The V call is TRBV27, the J call TRBJ2-7; TRBD2 aligns across 10 bases. This CDR3 has 17 amino acids. In germline, CDR1 is MNHEY, CDR2 SMNVEV (reference sequence). With V trimmed by 2 bases and J by 0 bases, 7 bases remained unmatched.

Concerning this clone itself: The conserved phenylalanine or tryptophan is not found at the CDR3 terminus, so this likely reflects a read error. No DNA is shown, since the ends of the CDR3 on it are uncertain; the CDR3 is the one TCRdb lists. The chain has TRBV7-7 and TRBJ1-1; the table gives TRBD1 as D, unverified against the DNA. The CDR3 spans 11 residues, counting both ends. Germline V gives CDR1 SSHAT, CDR2 FNYEAQ (reference sequence). This CDR3 is CASSLGVGQKL.

This rearrangement joins TRBV7-6 to TRBJ1-1; 7 bases match TRBD1. J gave up 5 bases and V 2 bases, and 8 bases lay outside the gene matches. The germline V gene has CDR1 SGHVS and CDR2 FNYEAQ. This CDR3 spans 15 amino acids. CDR3 DNA sequence: TGTGCCAGCAGCTTAAATCAGGGGGGAGGTACTGAAGCTTTCTTT. Translation gives CASSLNQGGGTEAFF.

The chain employs TRBV18 and TRBJ1-4; a weak D match, TRBD1 (5 bases). The CDR3 spans 14 residues. Trimming left V 1 base short and J 5 bases short, with 8 bases between. The germline V gene encodes CDR1 KGHSH and CDR2 LQKENI. CDR3 sequence reads: CASSPQGRNEKLFF. The CDR3 DNA reads as TGTGCCAGCTCACCACAGGGGAGGAATGAAAAACTGTTTTTT.

This clone was seen only a few times. The gene calls are TRBV7-3 and TRBJ2-1; D ambiguous. CDR1 and CDR2 (germline): SGHTA, FQGTGA. The CDR3 has 15 residues. The V gene lost 1 base and the J gene lost 2 bases, with 9 bases spanning the gap. Written as DNA, the CDR3 is TGTGCCAGCAGCTTAAGCTTCGGTGCCTACAATGAGCAGTTCTTC. Translated, it gives CASSLSFGAYNEQFF.

The chain has TRBV6-1 and TRBJ1-5, with no clear D. V shed 1 base and J shed 3 bases, with 10 bases lying between them. Germline-derived CDR1 and CDR2 are MNHNS and SASEGT. This CDR3 spans 15 amino acids. In DNA form, the CDR3 reads TGTGCCAGCAGTGAAGTGGGCGGGTACAATCAGCCCCAGCATTTT. This encodes CASSEVGGYNQPQHF.

This clone came up a few times. The J gene is TRBJ1-1, the V gene TRBV6-5; 7 bases align to TRBD1. In germline, CDR1 is MNHEY, CDR2 SVGAGI. This CDR3 is 11 amino acids long. Trimming at V came to 5 bases and at J to 8 bases, leaving 2 bases not matched to a gene. The CDR3 DNA is TGTGCCAGCAGTCGACAGGGAGAAGCTTTCTTT. Its protein is CASSRQGEAFF.

This clone came up a few times. This chain joins TRBV16 and TRBJ1-2, with TRBD1 matching 8 bases. This CDR3 contains 15 residues. J lost 4 bases, V lost 2 bases, and 6 bases had no gene match. Per germline, CDR1 KGHSY and CDR2 FQNENV. Here the CDR3 reads CASSQMQGASYGYTF. DNA of the CDR3: TGTGCCAGCAGCCAAATGCAGGGGGCGTCCTATGGCTACACCTTC.

The chain carries TRBV29-1 and TRBJ2-7; D perhaps matches TRBD1 (6 bases). This CDR3 comprises 14 residues. V dropped 6 bases and J dropped 1 base, with 16 bases sitting between them. CDR1 and CDR2 from the germline V gene are SQVTM and ANQGSEA. CDR3: CSVALGQGSYEQYF. The CDR3 bases are TGCAGCGTAGCACTTGGGCAGGGGTCCTACGAGCAGTACTTC.

The J gene is TRBJ1-4, the V gene TRBV2; 7 nucleotides align to TRBD1. With V trimmed by 6 bases and J by 0 bases, 4 bases remained unmatched. Per germline, CDR1 SNHLY and CDR2 FYNNEI. This CDR3 is built from 15 residues. The chain's CDR3 is CASSSGTATNEKLFF. The CDR3 coding sequence is TGTGCCAGCAGCTCCGGGACAGCAACTAATGAAAAACTGTTTTTT. Variable domain in full (rest from reference TRBV2 and TRBJ1-4): EPEVTQTPSHQVTQMGQEVILRCVPISNHLYFYWYRQILGQKVEFLVSFYNNEISEKSEIFDDQFSVERPDGSNFTLKIRSTKLEDSAMYFCASSSGTATNEKLFFGSGTQLSVL.

The chain recombines TRBV28 with TRBJ1-1; possible D gene TRBD1, 5 bases. This CDR3 comprises 15 residues. From germline, CDR1 is MDHEN and CDR2 SYDVKM. V was trimmed by 0 bases and J by 4 bases, leaving 12 bases between them. The CDR3, as DNA: TGTGCCAGCAGTTTATGGACGGCGGGGGGCACTGAAGCTTTCTTT. Residues: CASSLWTAGGTEAFF. Full variable domain (rest looked up from reference TRBV28 and TRBJ1-1): DVKVTQSSRYLVKRTGEKVFLECVQDMDHENMFWYRQDPGLGLRLIYFSYDVKMKEKGDIPEGYSVSREKKERFSLILESASTNQTSMYLCASSLWTAGGTEAFFGQGTRLTVV.

This chain joins TRBV5-1 and TRBJ1-5; a possible D gene is TRBD1 (5 bases). This CDR3 comprises 18 residues. The germline CDR1 and CDR2 sequences are SGHRS and YFSETQ. Trimming shortened V by 3 bases and J by 2 bases, and 21 bases separated the two germline ends. CDR3 coding DNA: TGCGCCAGCAGCTCCTACTACCGGCAGGGATCGGGCAATCAGCCCCAGCATTTT. It specifies CASSSYYRQGSGNQPQHF.

This clone has just one count. This chain connects TRBV29-1 to TRBJ1-5; D possibly corresponds to TRBD1 (6 bases). V was pared by 6 bases and J by 3 bases, with 9 bases between. Germline V gene sequence: CDR1 SQVTM, CDR2 ANQGSEA. This CDR3 has 12 residues. The chain's CDR3 is CSVQGNNQPQHF. The CDR3 region has the DNA TGCAGCGTGCAGGGGAACAATCAGCCCCAGCATTTT.

The gene calls are TRBV2 and TRBJ2-1, with D perhaps TRBD1 (5 bases). This CDR3 comprises 15 residues. The ends were cut back, 1 base at V and 9 bases at J, with 16 bases in the middle. Germline V gene sequence: CDR1 SNHLY, CDR2 FYNNEI. CDR3 sequence reads: CASSEGPQEWGEQFF. In DNA form, the CDR3 reads TGTGCCAGCAGTGAAGGCCCACAGGAATGGGGTGAGCAGTTCTTC.

The J gene is TRBJ2-5, the V gene TRBV5-5; 8 bases match TRBD1. Germline V gene sequence: CDR1 SGHKS, CDR2 YYEKEE (reference sequence). The junction had 8 bases not matched to a gene; V was cut back by 4 bases and J by 3 bases. The CDR3 runs to 15 residues. CDR3 in DNA: TGTGCCAGCAGCCTAGGGCGACAGGGGAAAGAGACCCAGTACTTC. Amino acid sequence: CASSLGRQGKETQYF.

This clone has a handful of counts. CDR3 coding DNA: TGTGCCAGCAGCTTGGGGTCTAGCGGGAAGTCAGATTACGAGCAGTACTTC. This sequence encodes CASSLGSSGKSDYEQYF. V gene TRBV5-6 combines with J gene TRBJ2-7; 9 bases are shared with TRBD2. The V gene end was trimmed by 0 bases and the J gene end by 4 bases; junction bases not matched to a gene: 11. The CDR3 is 17 amino acids. CDR1 and CDR2 (germline): SGHDT, YYEEEE.

As to this clone: At the DNA level, this CDR3 is encoded by other sequences in the same sample as well. This chain connects TRBV6-1 to TRBJ1-5; D call uncertain. The CDR3 spans 15 residues. V was shortened by 7 bases and J by 3 bases, with 16 bases between the two germline ends. CDR1 is MNHNS and CDR2 is SASEGT in the germline V gene. CDR3 protein: CASTQNRDHNQPQHF. In DNA form, the CDR3 reads TGTGCCAGCACTCAAAACAGAGATCACAATCAGCCCCAGCATTTT.

The chain carries TRBV28 and TRBJ1-5, with 10 bases identical to TRBD1. The CDR3 has 14 residues. Unmatched junction bases numbered 4, after V lost 6 bases and J lost 5 bases. Germline CDR1 is MDHEN and CDR2 is SYDVKM. The CDR3 DNA reads TGTGCCAGCAGCCCCGGGACAGGGGATCAGCCCCAGCATTTT. Translation gives CASSPGTGDQPQHF.

The chain combines TRBV7-8 with TRBJ1-2; perhaps TRBD1 as D (5 bases). V was pared by 5 bases and J by 4 bases, with 14 bases between. CDR1 is SGHVS and CDR2 is FQNEAQ in the germline V gene. The CDR3 loop spans 14 amino acids. The CDR3 sequence: CASSPPYQGYGYTF. The CDR3 DNA sequence: TGTGCCAGCAGCCCCCCGTATCAGGGCTATGGCTACACCTTC.